This entry lists 21 T cell receptor beta chains sequenced from one sample in a study of blood T cell repertoires in COVID-19. Assay used: immunoSEQ multiplex PCR; TCRdb lists only in-frame clones, some missing. The sample lists hundreds of thousands of clones, approximately 90% seen once, with about a sixth in the top ten. The sample consisted of PBMCs or T cells enriched from blood (not recorded which). The receptor source for this set is a man in his late teens or twenties who had recovered from COVID-19.

This clone was observed a single time. The CDR3 here is CASSPGQPTTEAFF. The CDR3 coding sequence is TGTGCCAGCAGTCCCGGACAGCCGACCACTGAAGCTTTCTTT. The rearrangement uses TRBV27 and TRBJ1-1, with D possibly TRBD1 on 6 matching bases. This CDR3 region has 14 residues. V lost 5 bases and J 4 bases, leaving 14 bases between the germline ends. Germline CDR1 MNHEY, CDR2 SMNVEV (reference sequence).

The V call is TRBV5-1, the J call TRBJ1-3; maybe TRBD1 (5 bases). This CDR3 has 17 residues. Germline values: CDR1 SGHRS, CDR2 YFSETQ. Trimming cost V 3 bases and J 0 bases, with 16 bases left between them. The CDR3, as DNA: TGCGCCAGCAGCTCTGGGGACCGGGGGTTCTCTGGAAACACCATATATTTT. It translates to CASSSGDRGFSGNTIYF.

This chain uses TRBV30 with TRBJ2-6; D might be TRBD1 (5 bases). In germline, CDR1 is GTSNPN, CDR2 SVGIG (reference sequence). CDR3 length: 15 residues. The ends were cut back, 4 bases at V and 2 bases at J, with 12 bases in the middle. CDR3 coding DNA: TGTGCCTGGAAGGGGCAAGGAGCTGGGGCCAACGTCCTGACTTTC. Residues: CAWKGQGAGANVLTF.

The sample holds one count of this clone. In the same sample, other DNA sequences code for this CDR3. The chain carries TRBV5-1 and TRBJ1-2; 9 positions match TRBD1. Losses at the gene ends were 0 bases for V and 6 bases for J; bases not matched to a gene: 3. This CDR3 has 14 amino acids. Germline CDR1 and CDR2: SGHRS and YFSETQ. The CDR3 DNA is TGCGCCAGCAGCTTGGGTACAGGGGGCAATGGCTACACCTTC. Encoded protein: CASSLGTGGNGYTF.

The genes are TRBV6-6 and TRBJ2-7; 8 nucleotides line up with TRBD1. V gave up 0 bases and J gave up 2 bases; unmatched junction bases: 3. There are 15 residues in the CDR3. Germline V gene lookup returns CDR1 MNHNY and CDR2 SVGAGI (reference sequence). In nucleotides, the CDR3 is TGTGCCAGCAGTTACTCGCCAGGGGGCCCCTACGAGCAGTACTTC. Its translation: CASSYSPGGPYEQYF.

The chain combines TRBV5-5 with TRBJ1-6; 9 positions agree with TRBD1. V trimming: 0 bases; J trimming: 6 bases; junction bases outside the gene matches: 7. Germline-derived CDR1 and CDR2 are SGHKS and YYEKEE (reference sequence). This CDR3 spans 17 amino acids. CDR3 nucleotides: TGTGCCAGCAGCTTGGATCCGGGGACAGGGCGTAATTCACCCCTCCACTTT. This codes for CASSLDPGTGRNSPLHF. The full variable domain, in which reference TRBV5-5 and TRBJ1-6 provide the parts outside the CDR3, is DAGVTQSPTHLIKTRGQQVTLRCSPISGHKSVSWYQQVLGQGPQFIFQYYEKEERGRGNFPDRFSARQFPNYSSELNVNALLLGDSALYLCASSLDPGTGRNSPLHFGNGTRLTVT.

The rearrangement joins TRBV4-1 to TRBJ2-7; D is perhaps TRBD1 (6 bases). The CDR3 is made up of 14 amino acids. Germline V gene sequence: CDR1 MGHRA, CDR2 YSYEKL. The V gene lost 1 base and the J gene lost 2 bases, with 9 bases spanning the gap. This CDR3 reads CASSQGTVAYEQYF. For the CDR3, the DNA is TGCGCCAGCAGCCAAGGGACAGTCGCCTACGAGCAGTACTTC.

This rearrangement joins TRBV30 to TRBJ1-2; the match to TRBD1 covers 7 bases. Trimming removed 5 bases from V and 1 base from J; junction bases left unmatched: 7. The CDR3 spans 14 residues. Germline CDR1 is GTSNPN and CDR2 is SVGIG (reference sequence). The CDR3 coding sequence is TGTGCCTGGGCTAGGACAGGAGGTAACTATGGCTACACCTTC. It codes for CAWARTGGNYGYTF.

V usage is TRBV7-9 and J usage is TRBJ2-3; the D is unclear. The ends were cut back, 4 bases at V and 2 bases at J, with 13 bases in the middle. Germline CDR1 SEHNR, CDR2 FQNEAQ (reference sequence). The CDR3 runs 15 residues. This chain's CDR3 is CASSYLNSPTDTQYF. The CDR3 nucleotides are TGTGCCAGCAGCTACCTCAACTCACCCACAGATACGCAGTATTTT.

The genes are TRBV30 and TRBJ2-7, with D perhaps TRBD1 (5 bases). Trimming pared 3 bases from V and 2 bases from J, leaving 17 bases between. Germline CDR1 reads GTSNPN; CDR2 reads SVGIG (reference sequence). The CDR3 sequence is 15 residues long. CDR3 nucleotide sequence: TGTGCCTGGAGCGTAGACCCCGCCAGGGCCTACGAGCAGTACTTC. This sequence encodes CAWSVDPARAYEQYF.

This clone came up once. The CDR3 region is CASSIGYGGSTPGELFF. Written as DNA, the CDR3 is TGTGCCAGTAGTATAGGATACGGCGGGAGTACCCCCGGGGAGCTGTTTTTT. The chain uses TRBV19 and TRBJ2-2; TRBD2 matches 7 bases. The germline CDR1 and CDR2 sequences are LNHDA and SQIVND (reference sequence). The junction had 11 bases not matched to a gene; V was cut back by 1 base and J by 6 bases. CDR3 length: 17 amino acids.

This clone has just a few counts. This sequence joins TRBV3-1 (or the pseudogene TRBV3-2) and TRBJ2-7, with TRBD2 matching 9 bases. The CDR3 consists of 16 residues. V lost 4 bases and J lost 2; bases outside the gene matches: 9. Germline CDR1 is LGHDT and CDR2 is YNNKEL (reference sequence). DNA of the CDR3: TGTGCCAGCAGCCCTAGCGGGACTACTCCTACCTACGAGCAGTACTTC. Its translation: CASSPSGTTPTYEQYF.

The chain uses TRBV5-1 and TRBJ2-1; no clear D gene. Trimming left V 4 bases short and J 10 bases short, with 15 bases between. This CDR3 spans 13 amino acids. CDR1 SGHRS and CDR2 YFSETQ come from the germline V gene. The CDR3 coding sequence is TGCGCCAGCAGCAGAGGATGGCGTCGGGAGCAGTTCTTC. Translated: CASSRGWRREQFF.

The chain combines TRBV28 with TRBJ1-5; D ambiguous. CDR3 length: 12 amino acids. CDR1 is MDHEN and CDR2 is SYDVKM in the germline V gene. V lost 3 bases and J lost 14, with 14 bases in between. CDR3 in amino acids: CASSFMTPPKHF. DNA of the CDR3: TGTGCCAGCAGTTTCATGACACCCCCTAAGCATTTT.

The chain is built from TRBV24-1 and TRBJ2-2; 14 nucleotides match TRBD2. Germline-derived CDR1 and CDR2 are KGHDR and SFDVKD. The V and J ends lost 4 bases and 7 bases, in that order; junction bases with no gene match: 19. There are 21 residues in the CDR3. The CDR3 DNA reads TGTGCCACCAGTGAACAGCCGGGACTAGCGGGAGTATGGAATAAGGGCGGGGAGCTGTTTTTT. Translating gives CATSEQPGLAGVWNKGGELFF.

In this sample, this clone turned up a few times. The chain employs TRBV25-1 and TRBJ1-2; D remains ambiguous. The CDR3 length is 13 residues. Germline lookup yields CDR1 MGHDK and CDR2 SYGVNS. Trimming removed 4 bases at V and 5 bases at J, with 11 bases between. CDR3 amino acids: CASSGGFGYGYTF. For the CDR3, the DNA is TGTGCCAGCAGTGGAGGCTTCGGGTATGGCTACACCTTC.

This clone was picked up one time. J is TRBJ1-1 and V is TRBV5-1; TRBD1 agrees at 7 bases. V gave up 1 base and J gave up 4 bases; unmatched junction bases: 10. The CDR3 consists of 16 residues. Per germline, CDR1 SGHRS and CDR2 YFSETQ. CDR3: CASSLSQGESGTEAFF. The CDR3 DNA reads TGCGCCAGCAGCTTGTCCCAGGGGGAGAGTGGCACTGAAGCTTTCTTT.

The gene calls are TRBV28 and TRBJ1-5; TRBD1 is a possible D gene (5 bases). V lost 4 bases and J 7 bases, leaving 14 bases between the germline ends. CDR1 is MDHEN and CDR2 is SYDVKM in the germline V gene. This CDR3 is 14 amino acids long. The CDR3 DNA is TGTGCCAGCAGTTCGTCGGGGGTCCGGCAGCCCCAGCATTTT. It codes for CASSSSGVRQPQHF.

The chain combines TRBV27 with TRBJ2-7, with 7 bases lining up with TRBD1. Germline CDR1 and CDR2: MNHEY and SMNVEV (reference sequence). This CDR3 contains 14 residues. The junction had 7 bases not matched to a gene; V was cut back by 5 bases and J by 3 bases. The CDR3 DNA follows: TGTGCCAGCAGTGTTGGACAGGAAGACTACGAGCAGTACTTC. This codes for CASSVGQEDYEQYF.

The genes are TRBV2 and TRBJ1-4, with D perhaps TRBD1 (5 bases). Germline assignment: CDR1 SNHLY and CDR2 FYNNEI. Deletions cut 8 bases from V and 4 bases from J, with 11 bases between. There are 13 residues in the CDR3. The CDR3 coding sequence is TGTGCCAGCGAACCGGGACTTAATGAAAAACTGTTTTTT. It is translated as CASEPGLNEKLFF.

The J gene is TRBJ2-1, the V gene TRBV19; possibly TRBD1 for D (5 bases). V was trimmed by 1 base and J by 10 bases, leaving 17 bases between them. The CDR3 extends over 15 amino acids. Germline loops: CDR1 LNHDA, CDR2 SQIVND (reference sequence). The CDR3 is CASSIGQTQAREQFF. For the CDR3, the DNA is TGTGCCAGTAGTATAGGGCAAACACAGGCCAGGGAGCAGTTCTTC.